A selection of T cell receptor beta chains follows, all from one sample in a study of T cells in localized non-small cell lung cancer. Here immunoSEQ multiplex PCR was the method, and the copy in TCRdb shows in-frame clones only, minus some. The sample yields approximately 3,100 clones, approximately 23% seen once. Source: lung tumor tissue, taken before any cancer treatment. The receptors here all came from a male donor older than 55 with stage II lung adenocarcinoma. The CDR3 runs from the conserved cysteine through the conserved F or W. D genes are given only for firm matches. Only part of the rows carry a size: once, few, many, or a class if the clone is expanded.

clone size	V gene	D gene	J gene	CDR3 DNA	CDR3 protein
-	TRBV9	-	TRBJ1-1	TGTGCCAGCAGCGGGATCCAGGGGTCTGGCACTGAAGCTTTCTTT	CASSGIQGSGTEAFF
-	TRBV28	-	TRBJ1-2	TGTGCCAGCAGTTTCGGACAGATCTATGGCTACACCTTC	CASSFGQIYGYTF
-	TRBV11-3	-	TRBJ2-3	TGTGCCAGCAGCCTAGGGACGTGGAGGACCACAGATACGCAGTATTTT	CASSLGTWRTTDTQYF
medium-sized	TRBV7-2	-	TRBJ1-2	TGTGCCAGCGGTGACCGGGACTGGACTGGCTACACCTTC	CASGDRDWTGYTF
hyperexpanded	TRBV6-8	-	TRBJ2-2	TGTGCCAGCAGTAACCCCGCCGAGAACACCGGGGAGCTGTTTTTT	CASSNPAENTGELFF
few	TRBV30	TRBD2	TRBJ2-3	TGTGCCTGGAGTAAGACTAGCGGGGGGGCCTTTACGCAGTATTTT	CAWSKTSGGAFTQYF
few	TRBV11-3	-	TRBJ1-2	TGTGCCAGCAGCTTAGATCGGGGGGCGGCTGGCTACACCTTC	CASSLDRGAAGYTF
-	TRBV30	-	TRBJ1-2	TGTGCCTACCGCCGGGACCTTAACTATGGCTACACCTTC	CAYRRDLNYGYTF
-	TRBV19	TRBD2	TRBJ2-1	TGTGCCAGTAGTGTCGGGGGGGTCCTGGGCAATGAGCAGTTCTTC	CASSVGGVLGNEQFF
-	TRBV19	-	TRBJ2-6	TGTGCCAGCGGCGGGTCCGCTTCTGGGGCCAACGTCCTGACTTTC	CASGGSASGANVLTF
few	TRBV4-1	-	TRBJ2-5	TGCGCCAGCAGCCAAGGTTTCCTCCAAGAGACCCAGTACTTC	CASSQGFLQETQYF
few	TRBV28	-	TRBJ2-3	TGTGCCAGCAGTTTATTTCCTTTTAGCACAGATACGCAGTATTTT	CASSLFPFSTDTQYF
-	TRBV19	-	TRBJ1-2	TGTGCCAGTAATACAGGCCTCTATGGCTACACCTTC	CASNTGLYGYTF
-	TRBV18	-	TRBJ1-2	TGTGCCAGCTCAGAACAGGGTGGGAGAGGCTACACCTTC	CASSEQGGRGYTF
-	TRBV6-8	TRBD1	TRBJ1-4	TGTGCCAGCAGTGCAGGGGGCGCCCCCGGAGAAAAACTGTTTTTT	CASSAGGAPGEKLFF
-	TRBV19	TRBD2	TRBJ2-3	TGTGCCAGTAGTATAGATTTGCGCCTAGCGGGGGGGATCCCCAACACAGATACGCAGTATTTT	CASSIDLRLAGGIPNTDTQYF
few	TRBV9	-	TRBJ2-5	TGTGCCAGCAGTGGGACCGGTTCGGGAGAGACCCAGTACTTC	CASSGTGSGETQYF
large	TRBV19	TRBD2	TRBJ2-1	TGTGCCAGTAAACCTAGCGGGAGGCCGAAGGAGCAGTTCTTC	CASKPSGRPKEQFF
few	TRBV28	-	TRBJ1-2	TGTGCCAGCAGGCCCGGGACAACAAGCTATGGCTACACCTTC	CASRPGTTSYGYTF
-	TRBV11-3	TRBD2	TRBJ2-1	TGTGCCAGCAGCTTTAGCGGGGGGCCTTACAATGAGCAGTTCTTC	CASSFSGGPYNEQFF
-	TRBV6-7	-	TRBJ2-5	TGTGCCAGTGAAAGGGGGTCCGGAGAGACCCAGTACTTC	CASERGSGETQYF
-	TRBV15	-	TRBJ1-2	TGTGCCACCAGCAGAGCTGAGGTTGCCTATGGCTACACCTTC	CATSRAEVAYGYTF
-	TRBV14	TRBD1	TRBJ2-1	TGTGCCAGCAGCATGGGACAGGGTAACTACAATGAGCAGTTCTTC	CASSMGQGNYNEQFF
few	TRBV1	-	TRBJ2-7	TGCGCCAGCAGCCACGGGGAGGCTTCCTCCTACGAGCAGTACTTC	CASSHGEASSYEQYF
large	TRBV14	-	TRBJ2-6	TGTGCCAGCAGCCAAGATAGGTCAAGGGCTGGGGCCAACGTCCTGACTTTC	CASSQDRSRAGANVLTF
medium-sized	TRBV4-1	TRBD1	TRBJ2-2	TGCGCCAGCAGCCCTAGGACAGGGGTTGGCGGGGAGCTGTTTTTT	CASSPRTGVGGELFF
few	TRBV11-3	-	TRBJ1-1	TGTGCCAGCAGCCTAGGATCCCAAGGTCGGGACACTGAAGCTTTCTTT	CASSLGSQGRDTEAFF
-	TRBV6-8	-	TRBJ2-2	TGTGCCAGCAGCCTGGTGGGGGTGAACACCGGGGAGCTGTTTTTT	CASSLVGVNTGELFF
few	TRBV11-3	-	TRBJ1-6	TGTGCCAGCAGCTTGGGGGTACGTGATAATTCACCCCTCCACTTT	CASSLGVRDNSPLHF
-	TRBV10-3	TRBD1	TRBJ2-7	TGTGCCATCACTCCGACAGGGGGCAACTACGAGCAGTACTTC	CAITPTGGNYEQYF
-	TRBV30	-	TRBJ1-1	TGTGCCTGGAGTGGGGGGATCGGCACTGAAGCTTTCTTT	CAWSGGIGTEAFF
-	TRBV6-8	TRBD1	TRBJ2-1	TGTGCCACCGAGAGAAGACGACGGACAGGTCCAAGCAATGAGCAGTTCTTC	CATERRRRTGPSNEQFF
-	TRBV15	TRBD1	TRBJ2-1	TGTGCCACCAGTACACCCGGGACAGGGGGCTACAATGAGCAGTTCTTC	CATSTPGTGGYNEQFF
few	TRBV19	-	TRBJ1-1	TGTGCCAGTAGTATCTCCAGCGCGAACACTGAAGCTTTCTTT	CASSISSANTEAFF
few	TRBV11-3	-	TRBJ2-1	TGTGCCAGCAGCTTAGAGGGGGGAAGCTCCTACAATGAGCAGTTCTTC	CASSLEGGSSYNEQFF
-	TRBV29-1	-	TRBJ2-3	TGCAGCGTTACCAGCCAGGACATCACAGATACGCAGTATTTT	CSVTSQDITDTQYF
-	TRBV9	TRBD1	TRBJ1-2	TGTGCCAGCAGTTCGACCGGGACAGAGGGCTATGGCTACACCTTC	CASSSTGTEGYGYTF
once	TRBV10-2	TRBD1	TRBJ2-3	TGCGCCAGCGGTCCCGGGACAGCCAGCACAGATACGCAGTATTTT	CASGPGTASTDTQYF
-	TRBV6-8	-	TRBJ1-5	TGTGCCAGCAGCCAATCATTCCTTCCAGGGATTAGCAATCAGCCCCAGCATTTT	CASSQSFLPGISNQPQHF
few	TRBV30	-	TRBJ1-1	TGTGCCTGGAGTCTTAGTGGGGGATTCTGGGCTTTCTTT	CAWSLSGGFWAFF
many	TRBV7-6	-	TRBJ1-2	TGTGCCAGCAGCTTAGGCCCGGGACCCAACTATGGCTACACCTTC	CASSLGPGPNYGYTF
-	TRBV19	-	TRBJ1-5	TGTGCCAGTAGTATCTCCCGTTTCAATCAGCCCCAGCATTTT	CASSISRFNQPQHF